The subject of this entry is one T cell receptor (beta chain). Its cognate antigen is unknown. This CDR3 spans 12 amino acids. Trimming removed 1 base at V and 2 bases at J, with 6 bases between. CDR1 is DFQATT and CDR2 is SNEGSKA in the germline V gene (reference sequence). This specimen comes from a study of post-analysis software for immune sequencing data. Looking at the study overall: Relapsing-remitting, secondary progressive and progressive-relapsing forms made up the multiple sclerosis disease courses. Broader study findings: Samples from a shared batch, those prepared together, strongly co-clustered by F measure. Controls had significantly higher normalized Chao1 diversity than multiple sclerosis patients. Relative to controls, patients had about five TRBV segments at higher frequency, with TRBV5-6, TRBV5-1 and TRBV20-1 among these.

The library was made from cDNA and included unique molecular identifiers. The T cell input of about 0.9 to 10 million gave hundreds of thousands of cDNA molecules. From the PCR reads, TCRdb called clonotypes with MiXCR, one entry per CDR3 protein. The table shows hundreds of thousands of distinct CDR3 sequences, with less than 40% occurring only once. This chain connects TRBV20-1 to TRBJ2-7, with D possibly matching TRBD2 (5 bases). Sequencing was carried out using blood. This TCR was sampled from a girl aged 2-10 years with multiple sclerosis. The CDR3 region is CSARGETYEQYF. In DNA form, the CDR3 reads TGCAGTGCTAGAGGGGAGACCTACGAGCAGTACTTC.